The TCR beta chain described here comes from a study of beta chain features in type 1 diabetes. Study-level findings and limits: Comparison showed that naive, central memory and Treg TCRB repertoires appeared more similar among patients than among healthy donors. A moderate, significant TCRB CDR3 shortening appeared in type 1 diabetes across four CD4+ subsets. The question left open here concerned HLA type influencing TCRB rearrangement.

Trimming left V 3 bases short and J 7 bases short, with 14 bases between. The V gene's germline CDR1 is SGHRS and CDR2 YFSETQ. The CDR3 totals 13 residues. Every bit of the isolated RNA underwent reverse transcription, so sequencing read expressed TCRB transcripts. Profiling relied on immunoSEQ multiplex PCR, and the TCRdb table lists in-frame clones only, not all of them. This table has 150,000 to 180,000 clones, 9% to 12% appearing once. Notes on this clone: The antigen remains undetermined.

By way of CD45RO/CCR7/CD25/CD127/CD95/CD27, the CD4+ regulatory, stem cell-like memory, central memory and naive cells were sorted. Purity of each sorted population was above 98%. The sequence came from a man aged 25-45 years with type 1 diabetes. What was sequenced was central memory CD4+ T cells from blood. The gene calls are TRBV5-1 and TRBJ2-7, with D possibly TRBD1 on 5 matching bases. The DNA for the CDR3 is TGCGCCAGCAGCTCCAGTGCTGCAGGGGAGCAGTACTTC. Translation gives CASSSSAAGEQYF.